This note documents a single T cell receptor beta chain sequence. The age range of participants was 18 to 89 years, with residence in approximately 25 US areas. The data belong to a study of blood T cell repertoires in COVID-19. Background on the study: Specimens from acute and convalescent COVID-19 originated in the United States, Italy and Spain.

The table came from immunoSEQ multiplex PCR; TCRdb's copy has only in-frame clones and leaves some out. The repertoire consists of about 200,000 clones, with 80% to 85% occurring once and the leading ten covering around 8.9%. V lost 3 bases and J lost 5; bases outside the gene matches: 6. Germline V CDR1 and CDR2: KGHSH, LQKENI. This CDR3 is 17 amino acids long. This chain connects TRBV18 to TRBJ2-3; 15 nucleotides line up with TRBD2. The clonotype comes from a woman between 50 and 59 years old with acute COVID-19. What was sequenced was PBMCs or T cells enriched from blood (not recorded which). The CDR3 DNA is TGTGCCAGCTCACCGCCGGGACTAGCGGGAGGAGGAGATACGCAGTATTTT. Translating gives CASSPPGLAGGGDTQYF. Based on the CDR3 plus reference TRBV18 and TRBJ2-3, the full variable domain is NAGVMQNPRHLVRRRGQEARLRCSPMKGHSHVYWYRQLPEEGLKFMVYLQKENIIDESGMPKERFSAEFPKEGPSILRIQQVVRGDSAAYFCASSPPGLAGGGDTQYFGPGTRLTVL.